Following are 31 T cell receptor beta chains from one sample sequenced in a study of T cell repertoires in cytomegalovirus infection. TCRdb reprocessed the reads via MiXCR and lists one record per CDR3 protein. The data show approximately 150,000 distinct CDR3 sequences, with 5.5% to 8% seen just once and roughly 17% held by the top ten. Sequenced material: PBMCs. These receptor sequences come from a human donor in good health (CMV status not recorded). Some clones in this sample may be carry-over from other donors' samples.

This clonotype was seen ten or more times. J is TRBJ2-5 and V is TRBV7-8, with TRBD2 identical over 8 bases. Per germline, CDR1 SGHVS and CDR2 FQNEAQ. The J segment lost 5 bases and the V segment lost 5 bases, leaving 13 bases of the junction unmatched. The CDR3 totals 16 residues. CDR3: CASSPPKAGGIETQYF. CDR3 nucleotides: TGTGCCAGCAGCCCCCCTAAGGCGGGGGGTATTGAGACCCAGTACTTC.

This clonotype was picked up many times. The chain links TRBV7-3 to TRBJ2-4; a possible D gene is TRBD1 (5 bases). This CDR3 comprises 13 residues. From germline, CDR1 is SGHTA and CDR2 FQGTGA. The V and J ends lost 5 bases and 6 bases respectively, with 11 bases between them. CDR3 sequence: CASSQGQGNIQYF. CDR3 sequence (DNA): TGTGCCAGCAGCCAGGGTCAGGGAAACATTCAGTACTTC.

This clonotype appeared a few times. The chain employs TRBV29-1 and TRBJ2-7; 11 nucleotides align to TRBD1. The CDR3 totals 13 residues. J lost 3 bases, V lost 4 bases, and 2 bases had no gene match. Germline CDR1 and CDR2: SQVTM and ANQGSEA. CDR3 DNA sequence: TGCAGCGTTGCGGGACAGGGGGTCTACGAGCAGTACTTC. Its translation: CSVAGQGVYEQYF.

V is TRBV10-3 and J is TRBJ1-4, with 7 bases matching TRBD1. The CDR3 is 14 residues long. V shed 4 bases, J shed 3 bases, and the junction held 2 bases outside the gene matches. The germline V gene encodes CDR1 ENHRY and CDR2 SYGVKD. The CDR3 DNA reads TGTGCCATCAGTGGGGACAGTTCTAATGAAAAACTGTTTTTT. It yields the protein CAISGDSSNEKLFF.

The table lists this clonotype with many counts. The junction shows a germline mismatch at one end, possibly a read error. This sequence joins TRBV4-1 and TRBJ2-3; TRBD2 might be the D (5 bases). CDR3 length: 15 residues. The germline gives CDR1 MGHRA, CDR2 YSYEKL. CDR3 nucleotides: TGTGCCAGCAGCCAAGTTAACCGGCGGGCCGATACGCAGTATTTT. Translated: CASSQVNRRADTQYF.

This clonotype was counted many times. The rearrangement links TRBV7-9 to TRBJ2-1; D unresolved. This CDR3 region has 17 residues. Germline V gene lookup returns CDR1 SEHNR and CDR2 FQNEAQ (reference sequence). V was cut by 6 bases and J by 0 bases, with 18 bases left in between. The CDR3 sequence: CASRGSLASSSYNEQFF. In DNA, the CDR3 is TGTGCCAGCAGAGGCAGCTTAGCATCGAGCTCCTACAATGAGCAGTTCTTC.

This rearrangement joins TRBV5-1 to TRBJ1-2; D gene unclear. The CDR3 contains 16 residues. The germline V gene encodes CDR1 SGHRS and CDR2 YFSETQ. V lost 2 bases, J lost 0 bases, and 14 bases lay in between. The CDR3 here is CASSLPTAGANYGYTF. The CDR3 coding sequence is TGCGCCAGCAGCTTACCTACTGCCGGAGCTAACTATGGCTACACCTTC.

Many counts were recorded for this clonotype. The rearrangement uses TRBV20-1 and TRBJ2-3; the D gene is possibly TRBD2 (5 bases). This CDR3 comprises 15 residues. Germline assignment: CDR1 DFQATT and CDR2 SNEGSKA (reference sequence). Trimming shortened V by 3 bases and J by 3 bases, and 16 bases separated the two germline ends. CDR3 in DNA: TGCAGTGCTAGCCCCAAGGTTCTAGCAACAGATACGCAGTATTTT. Amino acids: CSASPKVLATDTQYF.

For this clonotype: A read error is possible here, since a much larger clone lies one base away. The chain has TRBV7-3 and TRBJ2-7; D is uncertain. Trimming cost V 5 bases and J 6 bases, with 8 bases left between them. The CDR3 consists of 11 residues. Germline V gene data show CDR1 as SGHTA and CDR2 as FQGTGA. The CDR3 reads CASSPPFEQYF. The CDR3 DNA is TGTGCCAGCAGCCCCCCCTTCGAGCAGTACTTC.

The table lists this clonotype with many counts. The rearrangement links TRBV12-3 or TRBV12-4 to TRBJ2-5; D possibly corresponds to TRBD2 (6 bases). Trimming removed 6 bases from V and 4 bases from J, with 18 bases in between. The CDR3 has 15 amino acids. This chain's CDR3 is CASRLGGSSRETQYF. CDR3 sequence (DNA): TGTGCCAGCAGACTCGGGGGTTCCAGTCGAGAGACCCAGTACTTC.

This clonotype occurred many times. The rearrangement uses TRBV7-8 and TRBJ2-7; 7 nucleotides line up with TRBD2. The V segment lost 5 bases and the J segment 2 bases; nucleotides outside the gene matches: 9. CDR1 SGHVS and CDR2 FQNEAQ come from the germline V gene. The CDR3 sequence is 15 residues long. The CDR3 region is CASSRRGIKTYEQYF. The CDR3 DNA is TGTGCCAGCAGCCGGCGGGGGATAAAAACCTACGAGCAGTACTTC.

This clonotype was seen ten or more times. This rearrangement joins TRBV7-2 to TRBJ1-1; 7 nucleotides line up with TRBD1. Germline loops: CDR1 SGHTA, CDR2 FQGNSA. Losses at the gene ends were 0 bases for V and 7 bases for J; bases not matched to a gene: 11. The CDR3 covers 16 residues. CDR3 residues: CASSLAGSRTGYEAFF. The CDR3 DNA is TGTGCCAGCAGCTTAGCAGGGAGTCGGACAGGATATGAAGCTTTCTTT.

This clonotype was counted ten times or more. The chain joins TRBV7-2 to TRBJ1-4; 7 bases map to TRBD1. This CDR3 contains 15 residues. Per the germline V gene, CDR1 is SGHTA and CDR2 is FQGNSA. With 3 bases clipped from V and 2 bases from J, the junction kept 3 bases outside the gene matches. The chain's CDR3 is CASSFLGGTNEKLFF. The CDR3 coding sequence is TGTGCCAGCAGCTTCCTAGGGGGCACTAATGAAAAACTGTTTTTT.

The sample holds many counts of this clonotype. The J gene is TRBJ2-2, the V gene TRBV7-2; TRBD2 matches at 11 bases. J lost 2 bases, V lost 5 bases, and 10 bases had no gene match. This CDR3 spans 18 amino acids. The germline CDR1 and CDR2 sequences are SGHTA and FQGNSA. CDR3 region: CASSLESLAGGNTGELFF. CDR3 DNA sequence: TGTGCCAGCAGCCTGGAGTCGCTAGCGGGGGGAAACACCGGGGAGCTGTTTTTT.

The chain combines TRBV10-2 with TRBJ1-2, with 9 bases lining up with TRBD1. Germline V gene data show CDR1 as WSHSY and CDR2 as SAAADI. The CDR3 spans 14 residues. V shed 5 bases and J 9 bases; nucleotides not matched to a gene: 10. The CDR3, as DNA: TGCGCCAGCAGTAACCGGGGACAGGGAACCAGCTACACCTTC. As protein: CASSNRGQGTSYTF.

This clonotype was seen a handful of times. This chain links TRBV10-3 with TRBJ2-5; D gene unclear. Germline-derived CDR1 and CDR2 are ENHRY and SYGVKD. This CDR3 spans 10 amino acids. The CDR3 DNA reads TGTGGAGCGCCCCAAGAGACCCAGTACTTC. Protein sequence: CGAPQETQYF.

The rearrangement links TRBV15 to TRBJ2-3, with D perhaps matching TRBD1 (6 bases). This CDR3 is built from 16 residues. The germline CDR1 and CDR2 sequences are LNHNV and YYDKDF (reference sequence). V lost 3 bases, J lost 4 bases, and 17 bases lay in between. The CDR3 DNA reads TGTGCCACCAGCAGTCGGACACCCAGGGGTGCAGATACGCAGTATTTT. Protein sequence: CATSSRTPRGADTQYF.

This chain links TRBV11-2 with TRBJ2-1; 12 bases fit TRBD1. Looked up from germline, CDR1 is SGHAT and CDR2 is FQNNGV. V was clipped by 1 base and J by 9 bases; unmatched bases: 4. CDR3 length: 15 residues. The CDR3 here is CASSLVGQGAGEQFF. CDR3 DNA sequence: TGTGCCAGCAGCTTAGTGGGACAGGGGGCGGGTGAGCAGTTCTTC.

This clonotype was observed a handful of times. The V call is TRBV20-1, the J call TRBJ1-4, with 10 positions matching TRBD1. The J segment lost 8 bases and the V segment lost 0 bases, leaving 6 bases of the junction unmatched. CDR1 and CDR2 (germline): DFQATT, SNEGSKA (reference sequence). CDR3 length equals 15 residues. The CDR3 sequence: CSARDDRGRHEKLFF. Here the CDR3 DNA reads TGCAGTGCTAGAGATGACAGGGGGCGGCACGAAAAACTGTTTTTT.

This clonotype appeared many times. The rearrangement uses TRBV15 and TRBJ2-3; D is possibly TRBD2 (5 bases). The V end was cut by 6 bases, the J end by 1 base, with 8 bases between. There are 13 residues in the CDR3. Germline lookup yields CDR1 LNHNV and CDR2 YYDKDF (reference sequence). CDR3 sequence reads: CATRGSGTDTQYF. The CDR3 bases are TGTGCCACCAGGGGTAGCGGCACAGATACGCAGTATTTT.

This clonotype was recorded at least ten times. The J gene is TRBJ1-1, the V gene TRBV4-3; unclear D gene. The CDR3 spans 14 residues. Trimming removed 0 bases at V and 7 bases at J, with 12 bases between. Germline loops: CDR1 LGHNA, CDR2 YSLEER. CDR3 nucleotides: TGCGCCAGCAGCCAAGATCCCAGAGACCGTGAAGCTTTCTTT. This encodes CASSQDPRDREAFF.

For this clonotype: This may stem from a read error, because a much larger clone lies one nucleotide away. This chain links TRBV7-3 with TRBJ2-7, with TRBD1 matching over 9 bases. Germline CDR1 SGHTA, CDR2 FQGTGA. CDR3 size: 17 residues. CDR3 sequence reads: CASSLFAAGTGRYDQYF. CDR3 in DNA: TGTGCCAGCAGCTTATTTGCTGCCGGGACAGGGCGCTACGATCAGTACTTC.

This clonotype was seen many times. The rearrangement uses TRBV2 and TRBJ2-1; 12 positions agree with TRBD2. With 3 bases clipped from V and 8 bases from J, the junction kept 5 bases outside the gene matches. The CDR3 contains 15 residues. The germline CDR1 and CDR2 sequences are SNHLY and FYNNEI. The CDR3 sequence is CASSEELAGGYEQFF. The CDR3 bases are TGTGCCAGCAGTGAGGAACTAGCGGGGGGCTATGAGCAGTTCTTC.

There are many counts of this clonotype. The gene calls are TRBV7-2 and TRBJ1-1; 11 nucleotides match TRBD1. There are 15 residues in the CDR3. Germline CDR1 SGHTA, CDR2 FQGNSA. Unmatched junction bases numbered 8, after V lost 2 bases and J lost 9 bases. The CDR3 sequence is CASSLPGQGALKAFF. In DNA, the CDR3 is TGTGCCAGCAGCTTACCCGGACAGGGGGCTTTGAAAGCTTTCTTT.

This clonotype came up many times. The chain couples TRBV28 to TRBJ1-1, with a possible D match to TRBD1 (5 bases). Trimming shortened V by 3 bases and J by 4 bases, and 15 bases separated the two germline ends. The CDR3 is 15 amino acids. Germline V lookup: CDR1 MDHEN, CDR2 SYDVKM. This CDR3 is CASSFFGGWGTEAFF. The CDR3, as DNA: TGTGCCAGCAGTTTTTTTGGGGGTTGGGGCACTGAAGCTTTCTTT.

This clonotype was recorded a few times. The chain couples TRBV7-8 to TRBJ2-3, with 7 bases lining up with TRBD2. This CDR3 region has 16 residues. Unmatched junction bases numbered 10, after V lost 5 bases and J lost 2 bases. Germline CDR1 reads SGHVS; CDR2 reads FQNEAQ. CDR3 amino acids: CASSDATSLFTDTQYF. The CDR3 nucleotides are TGTGCCAGCAGCGACGCGACTAGCCTTTTCACAGATACGCAGTATTTT.

This clonotype was seen ten or more times. The chain combines TRBV7-2 with TRBJ1-5; the D is unclear. V was pared by 1 base and J by 0 bases, with 7 bases between. Germline CDR1 is SGHTA and CDR2 is FQGNSA. The CDR3 spans 15 residues. The CDR3 DNA reads as TGTGCCAGCAGCTTAGTAGGGTTTAGCAATCAGCCCCAGCATTTT. It translates to CASSLVGFSNQPQHF.

V usage is TRBV7-2 and J usage is TRBJ1-2, with 7 bases fitting TRBD1. This CDR3 has 16 residues. Germline-derived CDR1 and CDR2 are SGHTA and FQGNSA. V gave up 2 bases and J gave up 3 bases; unmatched junction bases: 9. DNA of the CDR3: TGTGCCAGCAGCTTAAGACAGGGAAGGAAGGACTATGGCTACACCTTC. This sequence encodes CASSLRQGRKDYGYTF. Full variable domain (missing parts from reference TRBV7-2 and TRBJ1-2): GAGVSQSPSNKVTEKGKDVELRCDPISGHTALYWYRQSLGQGLEFLIYFQGNSAPDKSGLPSDRFSAERTGGSVSTLTIQRTQQEDSAVYLCASSLRQGRKDYGYTFGSGTRLTVV.

This clonotype was picked up a small number of times. The V call is TRBV6-6, the J call TRBJ1-5; 7 bases are a match to TRBD1. CDR3 length equals 14 residues. Germline lookup yields CDR1 MNHNY and CDR2 SVGAGI (reference sequence). V lost 7 bases, J lost 1 base, and 4 bases stayed unmatched. CDR3 sequence reads: CASTSDRSNQPQHF. The CDR3, as DNA: TGTGCCAGCACTTCGGACAGGAGCAATCAGCCCCAGCATTTT.

In this sample, this clonotype turned up a few times. V gene TRBV10-2 combines with J gene TRBJ1-2; perhaps TRBD1 as D (6 bases). CDR1 is WSHSY, CDR2 SAAADI, per germline. Trimming removed 8 bases from V and 3 bases from J, with 16 bases in between. There are 14 residues in the CDR3. For the CDR3, the DNA is TGCGCCAGCCGGAGGGGGATTGGGGACTATGGCTACACCTTC. It yields the protein CASRRGIGDYGYTF.

This chain links TRBV19 with TRBJ2-1, with D uncertain. With 4 bases removed from V and 3 bases from J, the gap between germline ends came to 7 bases. This CDR3 spans 13 amino acids. The germline V gene has CDR1 LNHDA and CDR2 SQIVND (reference sequence). The DNA for the CDR3 is TGTGCCAGTAGTAGACAAATCTACAATGAGCAGTTCTTC. The encoded protein is CASSRQIYNEQFF.